This T cell receptor beta chain originates from a study of T cells in localized non-small cell lung cancer (TCRdb year 2020). A note on the overall study: The study examined T cell repertoires in roughly 240 patients with early-stage NSCLC and compared tumors with uninvolved tumor-adjacent lungs. The cohort was made up of 200 to 250 treatment-naive NSCLC patients whose localized lung tumors had been resected. NSCLC patients had a mean age of approximately 70 years, and more than 120 were male and nearly 110 female. The study at large found these results: Because multi-region tumor sequencing was not done, intratumor heterogeneity could not be ruled out. Since the design was exploratory, TCR variables were selected using unadjusted p-values with no false-discovery rate correction. Higher T cell density in blood was associated with longer overall survival, whereas higher clonality in adjacent lung was associated with shorter survival. Of the top 100 tumor clones, a median of roughly 56 were detected in paired uninvolved adjacent lung; around 30 were also among that lung's top 100. Uninvolved tumor-adjacent lung showed the highest T cell clonality, higher than tumor, which suggests more focused antigenic responses in the adjacent lung.

The immunoSEQ Assay was used to sequence TCR beta CDR3 regions from DNA. From the authors' description of their analysis: To compute T cell density, TCR beta template counts were normalized to usable DNA, which was estimated by amplifying housekeeping genes. Richness was estimated using the preseqR package, with extrapolation to 400,000 templates for PBMC samples and to 120,000 templates for tissue samples. Clonality was defined by subtracting Pielou's evenness from one. To identify tissue-enriched TCRs, differential abundance testing was run on productive amino-acid clonotypes with a minimum total count of 5 and an alpha of 0.1. The Jaccard Index and the Morisita Overlap Index were used to measure repertoire overlap between compartments. GLIPH clustered TCR beta CDR3s with public tetramer-defined viral CDR3s; viral motifs required at least three viral sequences plus V-gene enrichment. Not all clones reach the TCRdb copy of this immuneACCESS table, which keeps in-frame sequences only. Checked studies attribute under half of the gap to unresolved V genes and leave the rest unexplained. D and trimming were read from the DNA, whereas the V and J calls and clone size are those reported in that table. The sample includes tens of thousands of clones, with around 90% observed a single time. The top ten constitute 4% to 5% of the sample.

A remark on this clone: Its binding antigen is unknown. The record has no base qualities; no much larger clone is one base away.

The CDR3 runs 15 residues from the cysteine to the phenylalanine. Only the CDR3 region is kept as DNA, spanning 45 bases read in frame from base 1. The germline V gene provides CDR1 SGHTA and CDR2 FQGNSA. Germline trimming: 5 bases from V, 6 bases from J; junction bases outside gene matches: 10. At diagnosis, tumor, uninvolved tumor-adjacent lung and peripheral blood were collected and then preserved as a mix of FFPE and fresh-frozen material. Blood samples were analyzed as peripheral blood mononuclear cells for TCR repertoire profiling. The input for sequencing was peripheral blood, taken before any cancer treatment. The receptor chain draws on TRBV7-2 and TRBJ1-2, and TRBD1 aligns with 9 junction nucleotides. This receptor was taken from a man aged 40 to 70 with stage I lung adenocarcinoma. The CDR3 in this case is CASSPVTGGRDGYTF. The nucleotide sequence is given as TGTGCCAGCAGCCCCGTGACAGGGGGGAGGGATGGCTACACCTTC.